Each of the 17 T cell receptor beta chains below was sequenced from the same sample in a study of human T cells and chemical hapten exposure. TCRdb processed the RACE reads anew with MiXCR; each CDR3 protein has one entry. The profile covers around 260,000 distinct CDR3 sequences, with approximately 8.6% appearing a single time and about 2.1% taken by the ten largest. Time point noted: pre-sensitization, week 0. Treatment in this sample: therapeutic diphenylcyclopropenone sensitization with weekly scalp DPC. Sequenced material: whole blood, taken in connection with sensitization to the hapten diphenylcyclopropenone (DPC). Receptors were obtained from a woman in her thirties or forties with alopecia areata. Some clones in this sample may be carry-over from other donors' samples.

Ten or more counts support this clonotype. This chain uses TRBV28 with TRBJ2-1, with 9 bases aligning to TRBD2. Germline loops: CDR1 MDHEN, CDR2 SYDVKM. J gave up 2 bases and V 3 bases, and 2 bases lay outside the gene matches. The CDR3 sequence is 15 residues long. CDR3 coding DNA: TGTGCCAGCAGTTTGGCGGGAGGGGCCTACAATGAGCAGTTCTTC. Translation: CASSLAGGAYNEQFF.

This clonotype was picked up a small number of times. V usage is TRBV28 and J usage is TRBJ1-5, with TRBD1 identical over 8 bases. The germline CDR1 and CDR2 sequences are MDHEN and SYDVKM. The CDR3 loop spans 14 amino acids. V was pared by 6 bases and J by 5 bases, with 6 bases of the junction left unmatched. CDR3 in DNA: TGTGCCAGCAGCGATGCAGGGGGCGATCAGCCCCAGCATTTT. It yields the protein CASSDAGGDQPQHF.

This clonotype appeared a few times. This chain links TRBV25-1 with TRBJ2-1; 11 bases are a match to TRBD2. The CDR3 runs to 14 residues. Germline CDR1 MGHDK, CDR2 SYGVNS. After removal of 8 bases from V and 5 bases from J, the junction contained 5 bases not matched to a gene. Written as DNA, the CDR3 is TGTGCCAGCTTTGGGACTAGCGGAAACAATGAGCAGTTCTTC. Its translation is CASFGTSGNNEQFF. The complete variable domain, with remaining parts taken from reference TRBV25-1 and TRBJ2-1, reads EADIYQTPRYLVIGTGKKITLECSQTMGHDKMYWYQQDPGMELHLIHYSYGVNSTEKGDLSSESTVSRIRTEHFPLTLESARPSHTSQYLCASFGTSGNNEQFFGPGTRLTVL.

In its sample, this clonotype was seen a few times. The chain couples TRBV10-3 to TRBJ1-1, with TRBD1 identical over 9 bases. Germline V gene lookup returns CDR1 ENHRY and CDR2 SYGVKD. V dropped 6 bases and J dropped 5; count of bases not matched to a gene: 10. The CDR3 loop spans 15 amino acids. The CDR3 loop is CAIRGTGTEWTEAFF. Here the CDR3 DNA reads TGTGCCATCAGAGGGACAGGGACAGAGTGGACTGAAGCTTTCTTT.

The chain links TRBV5-1 to TRBJ2-1, with TRBD2 matching 10 bases. The CDR3 is 14 amino acids. Germline V gene sequence: CDR1 SGHRS, CDR2 YFSETQ. V was pared by 3 bases and J by 6 bases, with 3 bases of the junction left unmatched. As DNA, the CDR3 is TGCGCCAGCAGCTCGCTAGCGGGAGTCAATGAGCAGTTCTTC. It translates to CASSSLAGVNEQFF.

This rearrangement joins TRBV28 to TRBJ2-1, with 8 bases that match TRBD2. CDR1 is MDHEN, CDR2 SYDVKM, per germline. This CDR3 is 14 amino acids long. With V trimmed by 5 bases and J by 10 bases, 10 bases remained unmatched. As DNA, the CDR3 is TGTGCCAGCAGTCCGGGGGGGGACTTCTCCGAGCAGTTCTTC. Translating gives CASSPGGDFSEQFF.

In this sample, this clonotype turned up a few times. The chain uses TRBV5-1 and TRBJ2-2, with a weak D call TRBD2 (5 bases). Trimming removed 4 bases at V and 2 bases at J, with 15 bases between. CDR1 is SGHRS and CDR2 is YFSETQ in the germline V gene. This CDR3 comprises 16 residues. CDR3 sequence reads: CASSPSAELNTGELFF. The CDR3 DNA is TGCGCCAGCAGCCCCTCAGCGGAGCTTAACACCGGGGAGCTGTTTTTT.

This clonotype was detected only a few times. The chain couples TRBV4-3 to TRBJ1-1; the D is unclear. Germline V gene lookup returns CDR1 LGHNA and CDR2 YSLEER. The V gene lost 0 bases and the J gene lost 2 bases, with 10 bases spanning the gap. This CDR3 spans 15 amino acids. For the CDR3, the DNA is TGCGCCAGCAGCCAAGATTGGCAGCTTAACACTGAAGCTTTCTTT. Protein sequence: CASSQDWQLNTEAFF.

The rearrangement links TRBV20-1 to TRBJ2-1; 9 bases are a match to TRBD1. There are 14 residues in the CDR3. In germline, CDR1 is DFQATT, CDR2 SNEGSKA (reference sequence). V lost 7 bases to trimming and J lost 7 bases; unmatched junction nucleotides: 11. DNA of the CDR3: TGCAGTGTTCAAGGGGGGGACAGGGTGAATGAGCAGTTCTTC. Amino acids: CSVQGGDRVNEQFF.

V usage is TRBV12-3 or TRBV12-4 and J usage is TRBJ2-3; a possible D gene is TRBD2 (5 bases). V lost 5 bases to trimming and J lost 2 bases, with 14 bases between them. The CDR3 totals 15 residues. CDR3 coding DNA: TGTGCCAGCAGTGAACTAGGGAGATCCACAGATACGCAGTATTTT. It translates to CASSELGRSTDTQYF.

Worth noting for this clonotype: Since a much larger clone is just one base distant, this may be a read error. The V gene is TRBV14, the J gene TRBJ2-4; TRBD2 aligns across 10 bases. This CDR3 contains 13 residues. Per germline, CDR1 SGHDN and CDR2 FVKESK. Here the CDR3 DNA reads TGTGTCAGCAGCCAAGATCTAGCGGGAGTTCAGTACTTC. Protein sequence: CVSSQDLAGVQYF.

This clonotype was counted a few times. The V gene is TRBV12-3 or TRBV12-4, the J gene TRBJ1-2; the D is unclear. The CDR3 runs to 15 residues. Trimming took off 3 bases at V and 5 bases at J, with 16 bases between the two ends. CDR3 bases: TGTGCCAGCAGTTTTTTCTCCGGGAGTTTGTATGGCTACACCTTC. As protein: CASSFFSGSLYGYTF.

This chain links TRBV5-1 with TRBJ2-7, with D possibly matching TRBD1 (5 bases). The CDR3 length is 14 residues. Germline V CDR1 and CDR2: SGHRS, YFSETQ. Trimming stripped 0 bases from V and 7 bases from J, with 14 bases between. CDR3 loop: CASSLGQYPLEQYF. Here the CDR3 DNA reads TGCGCCAGCAGCTTGGGACAGTATCCGTTAGAGCAGTACTTC.

This clonotype turned up a few times. The chain has TRBV5-6 and TRBJ2-7; 9 positions agree with TRBD2. Trimming removed 6 bases from V and 4 bases from J; junction bases left unmatched: 8. Looked up from germline, CDR1 is SGHDT and CDR2 is YYEEEE. This CDR3 has 14 amino acids. The CDR3 region is CASTVGTSWYEQYF. In DNA, the CDR3 is TGTGCCAGCACCGTGGGGACTAGCTGGTACGAGCAGTACTTC.

This clonotype was seen only a few times. The chain recombines TRBV5-4 with TRBJ2-3; D call uncertain. V was trimmed by 5 bases and J by 0 bases, leaving 16 bases between them. Looked up from germline, CDR1 is SGHNT and CDR2 is YYREEE (reference sequence). The CDR3 spans 16 residues. For the CDR3, the DNA is TGTGCCAGCAGTTTTCCAGGCGCCTCTAGCACAGATACGCAGTATTTT. Its translation is CASSFPGASSTDTQYF.

A few counts support this clonotype. V usage is TRBV20-1 and J usage is TRBJ1-1, with D perhaps TRBD1 (5 bases). Looked up from germline, CDR1 is DFQATT and CDR2 is SNEGSKA (reference sequence). Deletions cut 3 bases from V and 5 bases from J, with 16 bases between. The CDR3 length is 14 residues. As DNA, the CDR3 is TGCAGTGCTAGTACGCAGGCGGGGGAGACTGAAGCTTTCTTT. Translated, it gives CSASTQAGETEAFF.

This clonotype was seen only a few times. V and J are TRBV19 and TRBJ2-1; maybe TRBD2 (6 bases). V lost 5 bases, J lost 4 bases, and 12 bases lay in between. This CDR3 comprises 14 residues. Looked up from germline, CDR1 is LNHDA and CDR2 is SQIVND (reference sequence). The CDR3 nucleotides are TGTGCCAGTAGTGGCCGGGACTGGTACAATGAGCAGTTCTTC. Encoded protein: CASSGRDWYNEQFF.